This TCR beta chain was sequenced for a study of cytomegalovirus exposure and HLA in healthy donors. General study results and limits: Sequencing depth across donors, presence/absence analyses assumed, was roughly uniform. In a later analysis, HLA-C alleles had the fewest associated TCRs, DRB1 alleles the most. A missense DCLRE1C variant was associated with V- and J-gene trimming of TCR beta chains in a later analysis, and an independent cohort replicated the association.

Use of 60 Vbeta and 13 Jbeta primers characterized the PCR. TCRdb's table, derived via immunoSEQ multiplex PCR, lists solely in-frame clones and lacks some. This sample has 95,000 to 150,000 clones; about 83% occur once, and the top ten carry less than 3.5%. A word on this clone: The antigen is unknown.

The CDR3 loop spans 18 amino acids. Germline V gene lookup returns CDR1 SGHDN and CDR2 FVKESK. The V gene lost 0 bases and the J gene lost 0 bases, with 15 bases spanning the gap. The rearrangement joins TRBV14 to TRBJ1-3; D may be TRBD1 (5 bases). This clonotype originated in a woman aged 40 to 50 in good health and CMV-seropositive. Input material: PBMCs. The CDR3 DNA is TGTGCCAGCAGCCAAGATTTAGGGGCAGGGCACTCTGGAAACACCATATATTTT. It codes for CASSQDLGAGHSGNTIYF.